The 8 T cell receptor beta chains listed next were all sequenced from one sample in a study of T cell changes during pregnancy in multiple sclerosis. Using immunoSEQ multiplex PCR, the repertoire was profiled, and TCRdb retains in-frame clones only, with some absent. The table has approximately 100,000 clones, about 91% seen once. The sequencing here drew on peripheral blood, taken in the second trimester of pregnancy. These receptors all come from a female donor with multiple sclerosis, enrolled in a pregnancy study.

Note on this clone: A much larger clone differs from this one at a single base, so this may be a read error. The chain uses TRBV11-2 and TRBJ2-7; D is perhaps TRBD1 (5 bases). This CDR3 contains 14 residues. CDR1 and CDR2 from the germline V gene are SGHAT and FQNNGV. The V end was cut by 1 base, the J end by 0 bases, with 7 bases between. CDR3 sequence reads: CASSLGGSSYEQYF. The CDR3 nucleotides are TGTGCCAGCAGCTTAGGGGGCAGCTCCTACGAGCAGTACTTC.

The gene calls are TRBV9 and TRBJ2-7; D remains unclear. Between the trimmed V and J ends, which lost 5 bases and 3 bases, there was a span of 18 bases. The CDR3 consists of 15 residues. CDR1 and CDR2 (germline): SGDLS, YYNGEE. CDR3 sequence: CASSLGTRTGYEQYF. The CDR3 coding sequence is TGTGCCAGCAGTCTAGGAACCCGAACCGGCTACGAGCAGTACTTC. The variable domain in full, with the rest retrieved from reference TRBV9 and TRBJ2-7, is DSGVTQTPKHLITATGQRVTLRCSPRSGDLSVYWYQQSLDQGLQFLIQYYNGEERAKGNILERFSAQQFPDLHSELNLSSLELGDSALYFCASSLGTRTGYEQYFGPGTRLTVT.

The V call is TRBV29-1, the J call TRBJ1-2; D gene ambiguous. Germline V gene data show CDR1 as SQVTM and CDR2 as ANQGSEA. The CDR3 spans 13 residues. V lost 3 bases to trimming and J lost 1 base, with 9 bases between them. This CDR3 is CSVEAQDNYGYTF. CDR3 nucleotides: TGCAGCGTTGAGGCCCAGGATAACTATGGCTACACCTTC.

This clone appeared once. The genes are TRBV27 and TRBJ1-2; tentatively, D is TRBD1 (6 bases). The ends were cut back, 3 bases at V and 8 bases at J, with 19 bases in the middle. Germline loops: CDR1 MNHEY, CDR2 SMNVEV (reference sequence). This CDR3 spans 15 amino acids. CDR3 nucleotides: TGTGCCAGCAGTTTGATCGGACAGCTAACGGAGGGCTACACCTTC. It encodes CASSLIGQLTEGYTF.

The chain joins TRBV29-1 to TRBJ2-3, with 8 bases aligning to TRBD2. V was clipped by 4 bases and J by 1 base; unmatched bases: 1. Germline-derived CDR1 and CDR2 are SQVTM and ANQGSEA. The CDR3 is 13 amino acids. Written as DNA, the CDR3 is TGCAGCGTTGTGCGGGGGGGCACAGATACGCAGTATTTT. It is translated as CSVVRGGTDTQYF.

V gene TRBV5-3 combines with J gene TRBJ1-5, with 10 bases that match TRBD1. TRBV5-3 is noted as an ORF with a role that remains uncertain. After removal of 4 bases from V and 0 bases from J, the junction contained 22 bases not matched to a gene. This CDR3 is built from 22 residues. CDR3 DNA: TGTGCCAGAAGCCCTGCCCAAAATGTGGGACAGGGGACCGGGGTTAGCAATCAGCCCCAGCATTTT. Its protein product is CARSPAQNVGQGTGVSNQPQHF.

The V call is TRBV5-1, the J call TRBJ2-1; a possible D gene is TRBD2 (7 bases). Germline V CDR1 and CDR2: SGHRS, YFSETQ. V lost 4 bases, J lost 0 bases, and 14 bases lay in between. The CDR3 is 16 amino acids. The CDR3 is CASSPGGGSSYNEQFF. The CDR3 nucleotides are TGCGCCAGCAGCCCGGGGGGCGGGAGCTCCTACAATGAGCAGTTCTTC.

The chain carries TRBV19 and TRBJ2-6; the D is unclear. The V end was cut by 5 bases, the J end by 1 base, with 6 bases between. The CDR3 extends over 14 amino acids. The germline V gene encodes CDR1 LNHDA and CDR2 SQIVND (reference sequence). The CDR3, as DNA: TGTGCCAGTAGTCACCGGTCTGGGGCCAACGTCCTGACTTTC. Protein: CASSHRSGANVLTF.